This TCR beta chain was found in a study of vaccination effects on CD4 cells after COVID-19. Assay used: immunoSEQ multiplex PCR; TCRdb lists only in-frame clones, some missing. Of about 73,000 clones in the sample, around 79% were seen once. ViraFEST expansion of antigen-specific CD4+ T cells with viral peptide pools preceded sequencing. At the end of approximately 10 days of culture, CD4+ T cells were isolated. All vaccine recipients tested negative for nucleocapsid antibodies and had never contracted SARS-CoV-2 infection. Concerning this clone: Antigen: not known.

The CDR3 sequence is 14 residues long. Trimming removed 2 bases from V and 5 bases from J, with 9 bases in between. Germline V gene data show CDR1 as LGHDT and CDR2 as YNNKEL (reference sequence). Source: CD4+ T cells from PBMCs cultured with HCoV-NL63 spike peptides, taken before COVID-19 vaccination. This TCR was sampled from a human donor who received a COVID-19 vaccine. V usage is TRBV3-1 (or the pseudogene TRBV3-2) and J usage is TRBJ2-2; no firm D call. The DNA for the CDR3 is TGTGCCAGCAGCCAACTAGTCTCAACCGGGGAGCTGTTTTTT. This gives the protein CASSQLVSTGELFF.